This T cell receptor beta chain was sequenced in a study of yellow fever vaccine responses in identical twins. In regard to this clonotype: The antigen is undetermined.

Trimming took 0 bases from V and 0 from J, leaving 6 bases between them. The CDR3 runs to 13 residues. Germline V gene data show CDR1 as SQVTM and CDR2 as ANQGSEA. Findings and limits, study-wide: Twin vaccine T cell responses reportedly seemed partly convergent, partly personalized.

TCRdb called the RT-PCR reads again in MiXCR, with one record for every CDR3 protein. The sample holds thousands of distinct CDR3 sequences, around 92% seen once. The specimen comprised T cells from blood (PBMCs), unsorted or a sorted subset (not recorded which), sampled before or after yellow fever vaccination (not recorded which). V is TRBV29-1 and J is TRBJ2-7, with no clear D. The TCR originated in a woman under 30 who received the yellow fever vaccine. CDR3 bases: TGCAGCGTTGAAGATCAGACCTCCTACGAGCAGTACTTC. Its translation: CSVEDQTSYEQYF.